The 21 T cell receptor beta chains presented below share a single source sample, sequenced in a study of shared clonotypes between healthy human individuals. Some clones are missing from TCRdb's copy, which holds only in-frame ones; the method was immunoSEQ multiplex PCR. This sample has approximately 460,000 clones; more than 70% occur once, and the top ten carry around 11%. Material for sequencing was PBMCs. These TCRs come from a woman in her 40s in good health. Some clones in this sample may be carry-over from other donors' samples.

The chain links TRBV30 to TRBJ2-1; no reliable D call. The CDR3 totals 14 residues. V was cut by 2 bases and J by 3 bases, with 11 bases left in between. The V gene's germline CDR1 is GTSNPN and CDR2 SVGIG (reference sequence). CDR3 in DNA: TGTGCCTGGAGTTATACTCCTAGCTACAATGAGCAGTTCTTC. Encoded protein: CAWSYTPSYNEQFF.

This chain connects TRBV30 to TRBJ2-7, with unresolved D. V shed 5 bases and J shed 0 bases, with 8 bases lying between them. Germline values: CDR1 GTSNPN, CDR2 SVGIG (reference sequence). This CDR3 comprises 12 residues. CDR3 region: CAWAIYSYEQYF. CDR3 DNA sequence: TGTGCCTGGGCTATTTACTCCTACGAGCAGTACTTC.

The V and J genes are TRBV5-4 and TRBJ2-4; tentatively, D is TRBD1 (5 bases). Germline CDR1 is SGHNT and CDR2 is YYREEE (reference sequence). V was clipped by 4 bases and J by 9 bases, with 11 bases between them. The CDR3 has 12 residues. CDR3 sequence: CASSKDMGIQYF. For the CDR3, the DNA is TGTGCCAGCAGCAAGGACATGGGCATTCAGTACTTC. Supplemented by reference TRBV5-4 and TRBJ2-4, the full variable domain reads ETGVTQSPTHLIKTRGQQVTLRCSSQSGHNTVSWYQQALGQGPQFIFQYYREEENGRGNFPPRFSGLQFPNYSSELNVNALELDDSALYLCASSKDMGIQYFGAGTRLSVL.

As for this clone: A read error may be the cause here, since a much bigger clone is one base away. This chain joins TRBV7-8 and TRBJ1-1; D remains ambiguous. The germline CDR1 and CDR2 sequences are SGHVS and FQNEAQ. CDR3 length: 14 amino acids. Here the CDR3 DNA reads TGTGCCAGCAGCTTAGATCACGCTTCGTGGGAGGCTCTCTTT. Protein: CASSLDHASWEALF.

The V call is TRBV21-1, the J call TRBJ2-7. TRBV21-1 is reported as a pseudogene. The CDR3 loop spans 12 amino acids. CDR3 loop: CASSGRTYEQYF. In nucleotides, the CDR3 is TGTGCCAGCAGCGGGCGGACCTACGAGCAGTACTTC.

As concerns this clone: Since a far larger clone is one base different, this is likely a read error. Other nucleotide sequences from this sample produce the same CDR3. The chain uses TRBV6-1 and TRBJ1-4; D is unresolved. This CDR3 has 16 residues. With 2 bases removed from V and 3 bases from J, the gap between germline ends came to 13 bases. Germline V lookup: CDR1 MNHNS, CDR2 SASEGT. CDR3 coding DNA: TGTGCCAGCAGTGAAAAGGTCGATATAGCTAATGAAAAACTGTTTTTT. The encoded protein is CASSEKVDIANEKLFF.

About this clone: Being one base from a much bigger clone, this may be a read error. The chain has TRBV28 and TRBJ1-4, with D perhaps matching TRBD1 (6 bases). Trimming took off 6 bases at V and 8 bases at J, with 25 bases between the two ends. The germline CDR1 and CDR2 sequences are MDHEN and SYDVKM. The CDR3 consists of 17 residues. CDR3 bases: TGTGCCAGCAGCTTACCCCACGCAGGGGAAGTAGGAGAAAAACTGTTTTTT. Its protein product is CASSLPHAGEVGEKLFF.

The chain links TRBV29-1 to TRBJ2-7, with TRBD2 identical over 7 bases. V was pared by 6 bases and J by 2 bases, with 10 bases of the junction left unmatched. Looked up from germline, CDR1 is SQVTM and CDR2 is ANQGSEA. This CDR3 is built from 14 residues. The CDR3 DNA reads TGCAGCGTGGAAACGGGGGGTGGTGCCTACGAGCAGTACTTC. Its translation: CSVETGGGAYEQYF.

In this sample, this clone turned up many times. The chain is built from TRBV6-1 and TRBJ2-5, with no clear D. Germline lookup yields CDR1 MNHNS and CDR2 SASEGT. Trimming cost V 4 bases and J 1 base, with 7 bases left between them. CDR3 length equals 13 residues. The CDR3 spells CASSGQIQETQYF. DNA for the CDR3: TGTGCCAGCAGTGGTCAGATCCAAGAGACCCAGTACTTC.

The chain has TRBV7-3 and TRBJ2-7; 8 nucleotides match TRBD2. This CDR3 is 15 amino acids long. Germline assignment: CDR1 SGHTA and CDR2 FQGTGA. The V and J ends lost 2 bases and 3 bases, in that order; junction bases with no gene match: 6. The CDR3 reads CASSLGGGPLYEQYF. CDR3 sequence (DNA): TGTGCCAGCAGCTTAGGCGGGGGGCCCCTCTACGAGCAGTACTTC.

This rearrangement joins TRBV5-6 to TRBJ1-4; no clear D gene. Deletions cut 0 bases from V and 0 bases from J, with 6 bases between. The CDR3 consists of 15 residues. Germline CDR1 reads SGHDT; CDR2 reads YYEEEE. DNA of the CDR3: TGTGCCAGCAGCTTGGGGGCAGCAACTAATGAAAAACTGTTTTTT. Protein product: CASSLGAATNEKLFF.

This clone was seen just once. V gene TRBV27 combines with J gene TRBJ2-5; possible D gene TRBD2, 5 bases. From germline, CDR1 is MNHEY and CDR2 SMNVEV (reference sequence). The V end lost 0 bases, the J end lost 5 bases, and 10 bases lay between the germline ends. There are 14 residues in the CDR3. CDR3 DNA sequence: TGTGCCAGCAGTTTATCTGCGGGCGGGGAGACCCAGTACTTC. It translates to CASSLSAGGETQYF.

This CDR3 reads CASGRGTNGYQETQYF. The DNA of the CDR3 is TGTGCCAGCGGCCGGGGCACCAACGGGTACCAAGAGACCCAGTACTTC. This sequence joins TRBV9 and TRBJ2-5; D could derive from TRBD1 or TRBD2 (5 bases each). Germline assignment: CDR1 SGDLS and CDR2 YYNGEE. The ends were cut back, 7 bases at V and 0 bases at J, with 19 bases in the middle. CDR3 length equals 16 residues.

The rearrangement uses TRBV7-9 and TRBJ2-6; 9 nucleotides agree with TRBD2. Germline V gives CDR1 SEHNR, CDR2 FQNEAQ (reference sequence). The CDR3 extends over 15 amino acids. Trimming cost V 1 base and J 9 bases; bases outside gene matches: 4. The DNA for the CDR3 is TGTGCCAGCAGCTTAGTGACTAGCGGTAACAACGTCCTGACTTTC. Translated: CASSLVTSGNNVLTF. Complete variable domain (other parts from reference TRBV7-9 and TRBJ2-6): DTGVSQNPRHKITKRGQNVTFRCDPISEHNRLYWYRQTLGQGPEFLTYFQNEAQLEKSRLLSDRFSAERPKGSFSTLEIQRTEQGDSAMYLCASSLVTSGNNVLTFGAGSRLTVL.

Of note for this clone: A read error may be the cause here, since a much bigger clone is one base away. The chain couples TRBV5-1 to TRBJ2-7, with TRBD1 matching over 12 bases. This CDR3 has 17 amino acids. In germline, CDR1 is SGHRS, CDR2 YFSETQ. The CDR3 is CASSLSGTGGFSCEQYF. The CDR3 nucleotides are TGCGCCAGCAGCTTGAGTGGGACAGGGGGCTTCTCCTGCGAGCAGTACTTC.

V gene TRBV7-9 combines with J gene TRBJ1-3, with a possible D match to TRBD1 (6 bases). The CDR3 is made up of 17 amino acids. Trimming shortened V by 5 bases and J by 0 bases, and 17 bases separated the two germline ends. Germline CDR1 SEHNR, CDR2 FQNEAQ (reference sequence). The CDR3 DNA follows: TGTGCCAGCAGCACGAGCCGGGACAAAACCTCTGGAAACACCATATATTTT. Residues: CASSTSRDKTSGNTIYF.

This clone was observed a few times. The V call is TRBV7-2, the J call TRBJ2-7; 8 positions match TRBD2. V lost 5 bases to trimming and J lost 4 bases; unmatched junction nucleotides: 7. CDR3 length: 14 residues. Germline CDR1 is SGHTA and CDR2 is FQGNSA. CDR3 in amino acids: CASSRRAGGYEQYF. The CDR3 nucleotides are TGTGCCAGCAGCCGACGGGCGGGGGGTTACGAGCAGTACTTC.

The rearrangement uses TRBV5-4 and TRBJ2-3; 10 nucleotides align to TRBD2. CDR3 size: 16 residues. Germline V gene lookup returns CDR1 SGHNT and CDR2 YYREEE (reference sequence). Trimming cost V 4 bases and J 1 base; bases outside gene matches: 6. CDR3 sequence: CASSTASGSRTDTQYF. In DNA form, the CDR3 reads TGTGCCAGCAGCACGGCTAGCGGGAGTCGCACAGATACGCAGTATTTT.

The genes are TRBV28 and TRBJ2-4, with 7 bases fitting TRBD2. CDR1 and CDR2 from the germline V gene are MDHEN and SYDVKM. V was clipped by 5 bases and J by 0 bases; unmatched bases: 7. The CDR3 spans 16 residues. The CDR3 is CASSPGGWQAKNIQYF. The DNA for the CDR3 is TGTGCCAGCAGTCCCGGGGGGTGGCAAGCCAAAAACATTCAGTACTTC.

This rearrangement joins TRBV7-8 to TRBJ1-5; D call uncertain. Germline V CDR1 and CDR2: SGHVS, FQNEAQ. The CDR3 covers 12 residues. The V gene lost 0 bases and the J gene lost 9 bases, with 6 bases spanning the gap. The CDR3 DNA reads as TGTGCCAGCAGCTTAGCCAGTTTGCCCCAGCATTTT. It yields the protein CASSLASLPQHF.

The chain has TRBV7-9 and TRBJ1-1, with 8 bases that match TRBD1. The CDR3 sequence is 13 residues long. Trimming took 5 bases from V and 8 from J; bases not matched to a gene: 7. The germline CDR1 and CDR2 sequences are SEHNR and FQNEAQ (reference sequence). This CDR3 reads CASSPRDRREAFF. The CDR3 nucleotides are TGTGCCAGCAGCCCGCGGGACAGGCGGGAAGCTTTCTTT. The full variable domain, completed using reference TRBV7-9 and TRBJ1-1, is DTGVSQNPRHKITKRGQNVTFRCDPISEHNRLYWYRQTLGQGPEFLTYFQNEAQLEKSRLLSDRFSAERPKGSFSTLEIQRTEQGDSAMYLCASSPRDRREAFFGQGTRLTVV.